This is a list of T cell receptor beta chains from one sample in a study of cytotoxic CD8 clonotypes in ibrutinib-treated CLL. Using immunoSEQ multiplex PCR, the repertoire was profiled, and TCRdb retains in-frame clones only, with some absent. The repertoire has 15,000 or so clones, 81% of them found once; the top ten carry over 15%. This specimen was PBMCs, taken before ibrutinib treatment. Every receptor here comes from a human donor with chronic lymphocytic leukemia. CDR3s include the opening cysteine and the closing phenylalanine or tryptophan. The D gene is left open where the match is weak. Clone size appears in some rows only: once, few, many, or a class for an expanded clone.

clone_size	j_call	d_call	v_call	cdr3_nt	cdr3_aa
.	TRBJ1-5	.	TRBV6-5	TGTGCCAGCAGCATGGTTTACGGCAATCAGCCCCAGCATTTT	CASSMVYGNQPQHF
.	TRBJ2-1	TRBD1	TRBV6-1	TGTGCCAGCATTGAACCAAAGGGGGCCAGACACGGCGAGCAGTTCTTC	CASIEPKGARHGEQFF
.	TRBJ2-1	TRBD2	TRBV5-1	TGCGCCAGCAGCTTGGTTAGCGGGAGAACCTACAATGAGCAGTTCTTC	CASSLVSGRTYNEQFF
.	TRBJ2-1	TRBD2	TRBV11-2	TGTGCCAGCAGCTCCGGGACTACGAAGTACAATGAGCAGTTCTTC	CASSSGTTKYNEQFF
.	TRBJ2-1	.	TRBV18	TGTGCCAGCTCACCCCCTGAGACGAGGGGCTCCTACAATGAGCAGTTCTTC	CASSPPETRGSYNEQFF
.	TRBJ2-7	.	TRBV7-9	TGTGCCAGCAGCAAGAACTACGAGCAGTACTTC	CASSKNYEQYF
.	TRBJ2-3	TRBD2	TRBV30	TGTGCCTGGAGCGGACTAGCGGGAGTCACAGATACGCAGTATTTT	CAWSGLAGVTDTQYF
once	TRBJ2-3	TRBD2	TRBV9	TGTGCCAGCAGCGTGGGAATAGCGGGACGCACAGATACGCAGTATTTT	CASSVGIAGRTDTQYF
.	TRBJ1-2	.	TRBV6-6	TGTGCCAGTTTCGTTGGCGGGGGCTACACCTTC	CASFVGGGYTF
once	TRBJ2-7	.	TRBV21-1	TGTGCCAGCAGCAGGAGAGGAGCCTACGAGCAGTACTTC	CASSRRGAYEQYF
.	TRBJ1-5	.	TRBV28	TGTGCCAGCACGGGGCCGTCTTCATTAGGCAATCAGCCCCAGCATTTT	CASTGPSSLGNQPQHF
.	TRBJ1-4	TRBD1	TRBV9	TGTGCCAGCAGCCCACGGACAGGGGGCGGTGAAAAACTGTTTTTT	CASSPRTGGGEKLFF
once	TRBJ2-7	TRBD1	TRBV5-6	TGTGCCAGCAGCCCCCCCGGGACAGTAACCTACGAGCAGTACTTC	CASSPPGTVTYEQYF
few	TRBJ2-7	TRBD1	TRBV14	TGTGCCAGCAGCCCGCGGACAGGGGGCGATTTCAGCTCCTACGAGCAGTACTTC	CASSPRTGGDFSSYEQYF
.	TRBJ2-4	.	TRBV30	TGTGCCTGGAGTAAGGAGGCCAAAAACATTCAGTACTTC	CAWSKEAKNIQYF
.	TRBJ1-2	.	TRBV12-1	TGTGCCAGCAGCCCGCTTAGAGGGGGCATTCCTGGCTACACCTTC	CASSPLRGGIPGYTF
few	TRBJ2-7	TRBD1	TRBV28	TGTGCCAGCAGGTGGGACAGCACCTACGAGCAGTACTTC	CASRWDSTYEQYF
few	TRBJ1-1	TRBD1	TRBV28	TGTGCCACCCTGGAAGGGGGCCGGAACACTGAAGCTTTCTTT	CATLEGGRNTEAFF
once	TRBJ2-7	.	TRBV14	TGTGCCAGCAGCCACCTACCAGCGACGGGACATCGTGGGTACGAGCAGTACTTC	CASSHLPATGHRGYEQYF
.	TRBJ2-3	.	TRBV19	TGTGCCAGGGCCCAGCTGCGACAGTCCTACACAGATACGCAGTATTTT	CARAQLRQSYTDTQYF
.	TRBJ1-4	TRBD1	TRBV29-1	TGCAGCGTTGAGGACAGGGGACGGAATGAAAAACTGTTTTTT	CSVEDRGRNEKLFF